This T cell receptor (beta chain) comes out of a study of blood T cell repertoires in COVID-19. CDR1 ENHRY and CDR2 SYGVKD come from the germline V gene. The CDR3 spans 16 residues. J lost 5 bases, V lost 6 bases, and 11 bases had no gene match. TCRdb keeps only in-frame clones here, not all; method: immunoSEQ multiplex PCR. The table lists 40,000 or so clones, around four fifths of them singletons. V usage is TRBV10-3 and J usage is TRBJ2-5, with 11 bases lining up with TRBD1. Sequenced input: peripheral blood. This TCR derives from a man aged 55 to 69 with COVID-19, enrolled during active disease. Here the CDR3 reads CAISGDRGRAPETQYF. CDR3 bases: TGTGCCATCAGCGGGGACAGGGGGAGGGCCCCTGAGACCCAGTACTTC.